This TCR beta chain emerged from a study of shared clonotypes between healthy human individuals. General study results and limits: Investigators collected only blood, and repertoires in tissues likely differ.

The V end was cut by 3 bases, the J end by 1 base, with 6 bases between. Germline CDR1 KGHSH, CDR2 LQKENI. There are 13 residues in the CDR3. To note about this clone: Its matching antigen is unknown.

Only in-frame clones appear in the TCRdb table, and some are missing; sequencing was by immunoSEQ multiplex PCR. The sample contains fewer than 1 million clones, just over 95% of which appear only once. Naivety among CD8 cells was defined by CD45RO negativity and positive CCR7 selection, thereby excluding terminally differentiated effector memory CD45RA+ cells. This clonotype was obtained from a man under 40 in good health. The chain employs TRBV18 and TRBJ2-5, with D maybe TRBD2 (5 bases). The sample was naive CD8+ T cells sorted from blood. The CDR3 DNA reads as TGTGCCAGCTCACCGAGGGCCCAAGAGACCCAGTACTTC. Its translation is CASSPRAQETQYF. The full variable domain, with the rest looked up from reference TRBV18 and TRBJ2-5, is NAGVMQNPRHLVRRRGQEARLRCSPMKGHSHVYWYRQLPEEGLKFMVYLQKENIIDESGMPKERFSAEFPKEGPSILRIQQVVRGDSAAYFCASSPRAQETQYFGPGTRLLVL.